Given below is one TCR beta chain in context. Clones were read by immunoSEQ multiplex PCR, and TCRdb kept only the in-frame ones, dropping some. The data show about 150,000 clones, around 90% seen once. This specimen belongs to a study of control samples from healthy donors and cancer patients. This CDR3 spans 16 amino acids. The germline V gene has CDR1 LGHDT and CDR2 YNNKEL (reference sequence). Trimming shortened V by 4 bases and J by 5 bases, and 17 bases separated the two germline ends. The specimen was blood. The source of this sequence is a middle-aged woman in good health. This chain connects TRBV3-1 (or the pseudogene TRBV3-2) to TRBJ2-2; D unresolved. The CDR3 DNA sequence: TGTGCCAGCAGCCCGATATTAGCCACCCCTACCGGGGAGCTGTTTTTT. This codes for CASSPILATPTGELFF.